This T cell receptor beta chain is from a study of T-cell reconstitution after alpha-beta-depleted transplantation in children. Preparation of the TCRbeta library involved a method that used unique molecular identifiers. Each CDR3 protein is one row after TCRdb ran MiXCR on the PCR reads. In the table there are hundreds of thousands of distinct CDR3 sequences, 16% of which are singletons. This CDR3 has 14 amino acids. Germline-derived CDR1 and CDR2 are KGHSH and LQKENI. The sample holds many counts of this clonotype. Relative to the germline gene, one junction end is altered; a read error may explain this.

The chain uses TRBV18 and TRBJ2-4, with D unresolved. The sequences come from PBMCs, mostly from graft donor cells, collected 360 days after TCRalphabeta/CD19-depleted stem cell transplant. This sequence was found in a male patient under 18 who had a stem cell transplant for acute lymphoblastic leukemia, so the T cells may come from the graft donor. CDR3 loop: CASSPGVAKNIQYF. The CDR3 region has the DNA TGCGCCAGCAGCCCCGGAGTAGCCAAAAACATTCAGTACTTC.